This TCR beta chain was profiled in a study of PD-1 blockade in mismatch repair-deficient tumors. Study-level information: Patients had around 12 mismatch repair-deficient cancer types, all previously treated and progressing. Study-wide results and limits: Rapid post-treatment expansion, then contraction, generally preceding radiologic response, marked tumor-resident clones.

On this clone: What it binds is unknown.

CDR3 length: 12 residues. V was trimmed by 6 bases and J by 4 bases, leaving 9 bases between them. CDR1 is SGHNT, CDR2 YENEEA, per germline. Mismatch repair deficiency was confirmed in all patients, by PCR or immunohistochemistry. The TCR-sequenced patients were a few responders to pembrolizumab. This table comes from immunoSEQ multiplex PCR, and its TCRdb copy is limited to in-frame clones, with some not included. This sample has tens of thousands of clones, with over 75% found just once. The V call is TRBV11-3, the J call TRBJ2-5; possibly TRBD1 or TRBD2 for D (5 bases each). The specimen comprised peripheral blood, sampled 12 weeks after starting pembrolizumab. The receptor's source is an adult with mismatch repair-deficient cancer. The CDR3 nucleotides are TGTGCCAGCAGGGGGGAGCGAGAGACCCAGTACTTC. This gives the protein CASRGERETQYF.